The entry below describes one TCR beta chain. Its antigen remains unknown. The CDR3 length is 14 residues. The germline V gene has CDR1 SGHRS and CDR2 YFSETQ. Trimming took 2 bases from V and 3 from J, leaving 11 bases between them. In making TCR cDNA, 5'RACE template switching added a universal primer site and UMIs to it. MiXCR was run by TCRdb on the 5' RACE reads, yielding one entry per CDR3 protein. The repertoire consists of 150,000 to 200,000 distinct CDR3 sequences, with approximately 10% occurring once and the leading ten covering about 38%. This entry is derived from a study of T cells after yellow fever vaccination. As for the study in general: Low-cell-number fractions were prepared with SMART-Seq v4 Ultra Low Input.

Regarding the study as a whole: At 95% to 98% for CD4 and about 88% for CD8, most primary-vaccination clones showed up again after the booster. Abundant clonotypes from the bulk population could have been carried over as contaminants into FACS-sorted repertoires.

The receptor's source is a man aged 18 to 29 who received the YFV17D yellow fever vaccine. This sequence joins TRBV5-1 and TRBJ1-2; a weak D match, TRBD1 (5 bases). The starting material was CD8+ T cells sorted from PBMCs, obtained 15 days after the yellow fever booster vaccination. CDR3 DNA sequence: TGCGCCAGCAGCTTACACGGGACGGACTATGGCTACACCTTC. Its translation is CASSLHGTDYGYTF.